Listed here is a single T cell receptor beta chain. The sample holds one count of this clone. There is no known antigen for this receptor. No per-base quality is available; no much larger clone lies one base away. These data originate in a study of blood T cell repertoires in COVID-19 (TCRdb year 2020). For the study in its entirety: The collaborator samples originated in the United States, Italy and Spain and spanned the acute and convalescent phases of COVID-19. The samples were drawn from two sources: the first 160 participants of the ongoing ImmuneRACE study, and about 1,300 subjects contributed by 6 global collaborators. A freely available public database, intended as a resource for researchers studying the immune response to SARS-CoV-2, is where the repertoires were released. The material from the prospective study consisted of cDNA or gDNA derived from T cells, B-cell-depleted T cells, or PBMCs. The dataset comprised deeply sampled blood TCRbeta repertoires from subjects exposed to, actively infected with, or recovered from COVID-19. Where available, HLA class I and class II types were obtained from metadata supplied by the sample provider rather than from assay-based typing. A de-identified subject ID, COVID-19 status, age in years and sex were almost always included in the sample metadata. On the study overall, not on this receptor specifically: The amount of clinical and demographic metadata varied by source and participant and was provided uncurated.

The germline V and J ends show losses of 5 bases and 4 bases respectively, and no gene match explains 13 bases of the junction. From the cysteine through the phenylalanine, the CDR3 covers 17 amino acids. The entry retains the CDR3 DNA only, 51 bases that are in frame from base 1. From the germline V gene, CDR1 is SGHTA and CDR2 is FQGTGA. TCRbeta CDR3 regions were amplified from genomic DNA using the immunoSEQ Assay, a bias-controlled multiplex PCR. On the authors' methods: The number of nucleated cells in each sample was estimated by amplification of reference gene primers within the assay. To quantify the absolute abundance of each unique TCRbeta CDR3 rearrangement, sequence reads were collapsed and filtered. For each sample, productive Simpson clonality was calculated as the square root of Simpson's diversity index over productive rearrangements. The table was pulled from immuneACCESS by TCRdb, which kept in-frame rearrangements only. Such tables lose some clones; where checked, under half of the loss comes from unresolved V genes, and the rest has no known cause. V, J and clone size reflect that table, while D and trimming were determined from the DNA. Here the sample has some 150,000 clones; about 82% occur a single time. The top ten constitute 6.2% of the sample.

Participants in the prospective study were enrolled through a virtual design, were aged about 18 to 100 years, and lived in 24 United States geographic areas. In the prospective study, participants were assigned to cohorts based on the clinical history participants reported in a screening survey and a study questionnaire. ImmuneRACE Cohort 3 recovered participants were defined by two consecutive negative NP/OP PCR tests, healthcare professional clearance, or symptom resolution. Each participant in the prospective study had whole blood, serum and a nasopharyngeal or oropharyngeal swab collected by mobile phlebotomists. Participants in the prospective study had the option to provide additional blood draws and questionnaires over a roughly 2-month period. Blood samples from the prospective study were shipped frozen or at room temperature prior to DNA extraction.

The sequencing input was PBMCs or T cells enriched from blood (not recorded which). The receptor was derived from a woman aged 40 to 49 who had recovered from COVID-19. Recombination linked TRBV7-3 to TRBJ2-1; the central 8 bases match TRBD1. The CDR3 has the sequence CASSPNLGQAGYNEQFF. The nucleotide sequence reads TGTGCCAGCAGCCCAAATCTGGGACAGGCCGGATACAATGAGCAGTTCTTC.